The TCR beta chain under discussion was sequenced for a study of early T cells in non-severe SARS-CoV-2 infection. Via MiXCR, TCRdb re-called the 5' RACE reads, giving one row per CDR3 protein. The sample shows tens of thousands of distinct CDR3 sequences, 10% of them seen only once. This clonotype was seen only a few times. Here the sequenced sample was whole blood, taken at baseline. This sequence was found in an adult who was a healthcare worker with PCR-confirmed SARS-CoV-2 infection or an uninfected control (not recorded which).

The CDR3 bases are TGTGCCAGCAGTGAATTCGGGGGGGCCCACGAGCAGTACTTC. It encodes CASSEFGGAHEQYF. This chain uses TRBV2 with TRBJ2-7; TRBD2 matches 8 bases. Trimming took 2 bases from V and 5 from J; bases not matched to a gene: 5. In germline, CDR1 is SNHLY, CDR2 FYNNEI. This CDR3 has 14 residues.